This TCR beta chain came from a study of T cells in Graves' hyperthyroidism and ophthalmopathy (dated by TCRdb to the late 2010s). Describing the broader study: Peripheral blood samples were taken at the time of initial diagnosis, prior to any treatment. The study also compared thyroid tissue and blood T-cell repertoires from over 5 Graves' hyperthyroidism patients. A discovery cohort of about a hundred patients, approximately 44 with Graves' ophthalmopathy and 57 with stable Graves' hyperthyroidism, was used to find distinguishing TCR V-J signatures. The paper reports TCR Vbeta CDR3 sequencing of some 140 peripheral blood samples: approximately 41 ophthalmopathy, fewer than 80 hyperthyroidism and 17 progressor patients. The 75 to 100 discovery patients were divided at random into training and test sets in a 7:3 ratio. Prospective prediction of ophthalmopathy was tested in an independent validation cohort of fewer than 20 hyperthyroidism patients and some 17 patients who later progressed to ophthalmopathy. After blood sampling, hyperthyroidism patients were treated with methimazole at a starting dose of 30 mg daily, and ophthalmopathy patients were treated with high-dose intravenous methylprednisolone.

Beyond this particular receptor, the publication reports: A 13 V-J signature model separated ophthalmopathy from stable hyperthyroidism, with around 91% sensitivity and roughly 81% specificity in cross-validation and 80%/75% in testing. During validation, the model predicted progression to ophthalmopathy a median of approximately 7 months ahead of onset, with more than 55% sensitivity and about 75% specificity. Most expanded thyroid clonotypes (frequency above 0.001) were also detected in blood, suggesting blood repertoires may reflect thyroid immune responses. Sample size was not statistically predetermined, and investigators were not blinded to group allocation.

To note about this clonotype: Its antigen is currently not known. Base qualities are not recorded, but no much larger clone differs from it by a single base.

The TCR beta CDR3 regions were amplified from RNA transcripts. The first round of RT-PCR for the TCR CDR3 was performed with the HTBI primer set and the Qiagen OneStep RT-PCR kit. Libraries were constructed in a second round of multiplex PCR, after which size selection and purification were carried out. The libraries were sequenced on an Illumina HiSeq2000 using paired-end 100 bp reads. Processing in the source paper ran as follows. SOAPnuke was used to process the raw data, throwing out any read that contained adapters or uncalled bases, had a mean Phred below 15, or lacked an exact constant-primer or identifier match. COPE v1.2.5 was used to merge the high-quality paired reads, and each unique nucleotide sequence was defined as a clonotype. MiTCR v1.1 was used to align the clonotypes against IMGT TRBV, TRBD and TRBJ reference segments. Analysis was restricted to V-J combinations with a frequency above 0.0001, which covered roughly 99% of repertoires. A TCS score was defined as the ratio of F50 (clonal expansion) to E x V (chaos), with BLOSUM62-based TCRdist applied between CDR3 peptides within each V-J. Welch's t-statistics and random forest reduced several hundred V-J features to under 15, which were used in a naive Bayes classifier (R e1071). TCRdb reanalyzed the raw reads on its own, using fastp at Q25 for trimming and MiXCR for clone calling, and kept in-frame beta chains. Here each entry gathers all rows of one CDR3 protein and keeps the most common genes and DNA. The V and J calls were not made by the authors but by TCRdb's processing. The table for this sample lists about 530,000 distinct CDR3 sequences; roughly a sixth of them were counted only once. 17% of the sample is taken by the ten largest.

Ophthalmopathy patients had moderately to severely active disease, with a Clinical Activity Score of 3 or more, a NOSPECS grade of 4 or more, and a disease duration of less than 3 months. Exclusion was applied to patients with uncontrolled infections, other autoimmune diseases, pregnancy or lactation. Clinical symptoms, serum thyroxine and TRAb, thyroid ultrasound, and orbital computed tomography formed the basis for the diagnoses. PBMCs were separated from about 10 ml of fresh peripheral blood using Ficoll-Paque density gradient centrifugation. Total RNA was extracted using Trizol reagent, and RNA quality was assessed on an Agilent 2100 Bioanalyzer. Reading from cysteine to phenylalanine, the CDR3 counts 19 amino acids. The CDR3 DNA has 57 bases and is translated from base 1. The germline V gene (reference sequence) yields PRHDT for CDR1 and FYEKMQ for CDR2. The germline V and J ends show losses of 5 bases and 0 bases respectively, and no gene match explains 12 bases of the junction.

This chain is built from TRBV13 and TRBJ2-3; TRBD2 fits 12 bases in the junction. The sequence derives from a woman aged 18-29 years with Graves' ophthalmopathy. Sequenced material: blood. The CDR3 is CASSVALTSGGRSTDTQYF. The nucleotides read TGTGCCAGCAGCGTAGCTTTGACTAGCGGGGGCCGGAGCACAGATACGCAGTATTTT.